One sample yielded the 2 T cell receptor beta chains listed below, sequenced in a study of T cells in Graves' hyperthyroidism and ophthalmopathy. Using RNA transcripts as the source, TCR beta CDR3 regions were amplified. When the TCR CDR3 underwent first-round RT-PCR, the HTBI primer set was used. Using its own MiXCR run on the multiplex PCR reads, TCRdb lists one record per CDR3 protein. The sample records 500,000 to 750,000 distinct CDR3 sequences, roughly 50% being singletons. Sequencing used peripheral blood or thyroid tissue (not recorded which). The origin of the receptors is a woman between 18 and 29 years old with Graves' hyperthyroidism.

This chain connects TRBV10-3 to TRBJ1-6; no firm D call. V lost 4 bases and J lost 7, with 11 bases in between. The length of the CDR3 is 14 residues. From germline, CDR1 is ENHRY and CDR2 SYGVKD. CDR3 bases: TGTGCCATCAGTGGGAACTCTGGAAATTCACCCCTCCACTTT. As protein: CAISGNSGNSPLHF.

This clonotype was observed at least ten times. The chain carries TRBV18 and TRBJ2-7; no clear D gene. The CDR3 runs 12 residues. Trimming removed 1 base from V and 3 bases from J, with 4 bases in between. CDR1 and CDR2 from the germline V gene are KGHSH and LQKENI. The CDR3 loop is CASSPLNYEQYF. The DNA for the CDR3 is TGTGCCAGCTCACCACTGAACTACGAGCAGTACTTC.